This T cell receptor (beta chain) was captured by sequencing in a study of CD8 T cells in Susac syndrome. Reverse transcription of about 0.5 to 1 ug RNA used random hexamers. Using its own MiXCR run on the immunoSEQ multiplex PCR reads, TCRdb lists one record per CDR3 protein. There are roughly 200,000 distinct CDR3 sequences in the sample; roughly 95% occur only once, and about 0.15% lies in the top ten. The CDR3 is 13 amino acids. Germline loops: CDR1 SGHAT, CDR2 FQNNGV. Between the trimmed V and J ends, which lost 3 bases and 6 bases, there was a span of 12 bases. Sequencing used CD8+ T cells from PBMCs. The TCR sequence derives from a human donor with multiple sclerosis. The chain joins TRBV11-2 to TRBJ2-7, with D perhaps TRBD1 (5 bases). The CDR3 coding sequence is TGTGCCAGCAGCTTGGGGCTTCAATCCGAGCAGTACTTC. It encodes CASSLGLQSEQYF.